Listed below are T cell receptor beta chains from one sample, sequenced in a study of T cell responses to AZD1222 COVID-19 vaccine. This table comes from immunoSEQ multiplex PCR, and its TCRdb copy is limited to in-frame clones, with some not included. The table has fewer than 90,000 clones, more than 70% seen once. Sequenced here: peripheral blood, sampled 28 days after the second AZD1222 dose. The receptors were gathered from an adult who received the AZD1222 COVID-19 vaccine. The CDR3 runs from the conserved cysteine through the conserved F or W. D genes are given only for firm matches. Size tells how often a clone was seen (once, few, many) or the class of an expanded clone, and some rows leave it out.

V gene	J gene	CDR3 length	D gene	clone size	CDR3 protein	CDR3 DNA
TRBV5-1	TRBJ2-5	15	TRBD2	.	CASSSGLAGGQTQYF	TGCGCCAGCAGCTCGGGACTAGCGGGGGGCCAGACCCAGTACTTC
TRBV3-1/TRBV3-2	TRBJ2-7	12	.	.	CASSQEAPEQYF	TGTGCCAGCAGCCAAGAGGCCCCCGAGCAGTACTTC
TRBV29-1	TRBJ1-3	14	.	.	CSVSVATAGNTIYF	TGCAGCGTTTCGGTCGCCACGGCTGGAAACACCATATATTTT
TRBV29-1	TRBJ1-1	13	TRBD1	.	CSAYRGGNTEAFF	TGCAGCGCCTACAGGGGAGGGAACACTGAAGCTTTCTTT
TRBV11-2	TRBJ2-7	15	.	.	CASSLAGPGPYEQYF	TGTGCCAGCAGCTTAGCGGGGCCAGGGCCTTACGAGCAGTACTTC
TRBV5-4	TRBJ2-5	15	.	.	CASSLGTTRQETQYF	TGTGCCAGCAGCTTGGGGACTACCCGACAAGAGACCCAGTACTTC
TRBV3-1/TRBV3-2	TRBJ1-2	15	.	.	CASSQEGPGTYGYTF	TGTGCCAGCAGCCAAGAGGGGCCGGGGACCTATGGCTACACCTTC
TRBV6-1	TRBJ2-1	14	TRBD2	.	CASSDGGGRNEQFF	TGTGCCAGCAGTGACGGTGGCGGGAGGAATGAGCAGTTCTTC
TRBV4-2	TRBJ2-5	14	.	.	CASSQVDRGETQYF	TGTGCCAGCAGCCAAGTGGATAGGGGAGAGACCCAGTACTTC
TRBV6-2/TRBV6-3	TRBJ2-3	15	TRBD2	.	CASSYSAGSTDTQYF	TGTGCCAGCAGTTACTCAGCGGGGAGCACAGATACGCAGTATTTT
TRBV7-2	TRBJ2-3	17	TRBD1	.	CASRFYRDRGRADTQYF	TGTGCCAGCAGATTCTACCGGGACAGGGGGCGCGCAGATACGCAGTATTTT
TRBV7-2	TRBJ1-3	16	.	.	CASSDPGSLSGNTIYF	TGTGCCAGCAGCGACCCTGGGAGTCTCTCTGGAAACACCATATATTTT
TRBV7-2	TRBJ2-2	15	TRBD2	few	CASSLTSANTGELFF	TGTGCCAGCAGCTTAACTAGCGCTAACACCGGGGAGCTGTTTTTT
TRBV5-1	TRBJ2-7	15	TRBD1	.	CASSLGTGGSYEQYF	TGCGCCAGCAGCTTGGGGACAGGGGGCTCCTACGAGCAGTACTTC
TRBV2	TRBJ2-7	15	TRBD2	few	CATTPPGGRADEQYF	TGTGCCACCACCCCTCCTGGCGGGAGGGCCGACGAGCAGTACTTC
TRBV21-1	TRBJ2-7	16	.	few	CASSRRLAESSYEQYF	TGTGCCAGCAGCAGAAGACTAGCGGAGAGCTCCTACGAGCAGTACTTC
TRBV19	TRBJ2-3	16	.	.	CASRPSGTHQTDTQYF	TGTGCCAGTAGACCCTCCGGGACCCACCAGACAGATACGCAGTATTTT
TRBV7-3	TRBJ1-6	13	.	.	CASSHSPNSPLHF	TGTGCCAGCAGCCACAGTCCAAATTCACCCCTCCACTTT
TRBV7-2	TRBJ1-6	18	TRBD1	once	CASSLGQGRGRFNSPLHF	TGTGCCAGCAGCTTGGGACAGGGGCGGGGACGCTTTAATTCACCCCTCCACTTT
TRBV5-1	TRBJ2-7	16	.	.	CASSDRRGQGSLAGVF	TGCGCCAGCAGCGACAGGAGGGGACAGGGCTCCTTAGCGGGAGTCTTC
TRBV27	TRBJ1-4	14	.	few	CASSWTGEREKLFF	TGTGCCAGCAGTTGGACGGGGGAGAGGGAAAAACTGTTTTTT
TRBV5-1	TRBJ1-4	14	TRBD1	.	CASSPGTAEEKLFF	TGCGCCAGCAGCCCTGGGACAGCGGAAGAGAAACTGTTTTTT
TRBV12-3/TRBV12-4	TRBJ1-1	13	.	.	CASITRMNTEAFF	TGTGCCAGCATCACTAGGATGAACACTGAAGCTTTCTTT
TRBV7-9	TRBJ2-1	12	.	.	CASRRERDEQFF	TGTGCCAGCAGACGGGAGAGGGATGAGCAGTTCTTC
TRBV5-1	TRBJ2-3	14	.	.	CASSLGTGEDTQYF	TGCGCCAGCAGCTTGGGCACTGGCGAGGATACGCAGTATTTT
TRBV6-5	TRBJ1-5	13	TRBD1	.	CASRGQAYQPQHF	TGTGCCAGCAGGGGACAGGCTTATCAGCCCCAGCATTTT
TRBV11-2	TRBJ2-5	14	TRBD1	.	CASSLGQGKETQYF	TGTGCCAGCAGCTTAGGACAGGGGAAAGAGACCCAGTACTTC
TRBV30	TRBJ1-2	11	.	.	CAWKQGYGYTF	TGTGCCTGGAAACAGGGCTATGGCTACACCTTC
TRBV12-3/TRBV12-4	TRBJ1-3	13	.	.	CASSFQGENTIYF	TGTGCCAGCAGTTTTCAAGGGGAAAACACCATATATTTT
TRBV11-1	TRBJ2-7	16	TRBD2	.	CASSSSGTSGYYEQYF	TGTGCCAGCAGCTCCTCGGGGACTAGCGGGTACTACGAGCAGTACTTC
TRBV28	TRBJ2-7	15	.	.	CASSGAGTLHRGQYF	TGTGCCAGCAGTGGGGCCGGGACCCTACACCGTGGGCAGTACTTC
TRBV7-2	TRBJ2-1	16	TRBD2	.	CASSPALAGTYGEQFF	TGTGCCAGCAGCCCCGCCCTAGCGGGGACCTACGGTGAGCAGTTCTTC
TRBV7-2	TRBJ2-7	13	.	.	CASSVTGSYEQYF	TGTGCCAGCAGCGTGACAGGTTCCTACGAGCAGTACTTC
TRBV7-9	TRBJ2-1	17	.	.	CASSPRWGLRSYNEQFF	TGTGCCAGCAGCCCCAGATGGGGGCTCCGCTCCTACAATGAGCAGTTCTTC
TRBV10-1	TRBJ2-1	11	.	.	CASSESGERFF	TGCGCCAGCAGTGAGTCGGGTGAACGGTTCTTC
TRBV29-1	TRBJ1-4	14	.	.	CSVSQFGANEKLFF	TGCAGCGTTTCGCAGTTCGGAGCTAATGAAAAACTGTTTTTT
TRBV6-2/TRBV6-3	TRBJ1-1	14	.	.	CASSYATTNTEAFF	TGTGCCAGCAGTTACGCAACAACGAACACTGAAGCTTTCTTT
TRBV18	TRBJ1-2	16	.	.	CASSLQGGEANYGYTF	TGTGCCAGCTCACTCCAAGGCGGAGAAGCTAACTATGGCTACACCTTC
TRBV7-2	TRBJ2-3	15	TRBD2	.	CASSFPAGVRDTQYF	TGTGCCAGCAGCTTCCCTGCGGGAGTTAGGGATACGCAGTATTTT
TRBV13	TRBJ2-5	18	TRBD2	.	CASSTRTSGMSVGETQYF	TGTGCCAGCAGCACGAGGACTAGCGGGATGAGTGTAGGGGAGACCCAGTACTTC
TRBV6-5	TRBJ1-1	12	.	.	CASWGLNTEAFF	TGTGCCAGTTGGGGGTTGAACACTGAAGCTTTCTTT
TRBV18	TRBJ2-6	16	.	once	CASSPPGTSGANVLTF	TGTGCCAGCTCACCACCGGGAACCTCTGGGGCCAACGTCCTGACTTTC